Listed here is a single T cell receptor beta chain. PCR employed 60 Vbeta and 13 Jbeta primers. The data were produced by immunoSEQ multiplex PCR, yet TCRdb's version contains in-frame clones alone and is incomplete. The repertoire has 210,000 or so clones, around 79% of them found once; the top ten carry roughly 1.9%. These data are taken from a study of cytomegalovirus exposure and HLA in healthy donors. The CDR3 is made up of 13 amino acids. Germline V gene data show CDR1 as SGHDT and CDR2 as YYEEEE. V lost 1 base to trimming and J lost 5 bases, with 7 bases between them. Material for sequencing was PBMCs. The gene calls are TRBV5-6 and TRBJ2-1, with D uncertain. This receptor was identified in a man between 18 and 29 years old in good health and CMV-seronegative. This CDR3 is CASSLWHNNEQFF. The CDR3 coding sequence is TGTGCCAGCAGCTTGTGGCACAACAATGAGCAGTTCTTC.